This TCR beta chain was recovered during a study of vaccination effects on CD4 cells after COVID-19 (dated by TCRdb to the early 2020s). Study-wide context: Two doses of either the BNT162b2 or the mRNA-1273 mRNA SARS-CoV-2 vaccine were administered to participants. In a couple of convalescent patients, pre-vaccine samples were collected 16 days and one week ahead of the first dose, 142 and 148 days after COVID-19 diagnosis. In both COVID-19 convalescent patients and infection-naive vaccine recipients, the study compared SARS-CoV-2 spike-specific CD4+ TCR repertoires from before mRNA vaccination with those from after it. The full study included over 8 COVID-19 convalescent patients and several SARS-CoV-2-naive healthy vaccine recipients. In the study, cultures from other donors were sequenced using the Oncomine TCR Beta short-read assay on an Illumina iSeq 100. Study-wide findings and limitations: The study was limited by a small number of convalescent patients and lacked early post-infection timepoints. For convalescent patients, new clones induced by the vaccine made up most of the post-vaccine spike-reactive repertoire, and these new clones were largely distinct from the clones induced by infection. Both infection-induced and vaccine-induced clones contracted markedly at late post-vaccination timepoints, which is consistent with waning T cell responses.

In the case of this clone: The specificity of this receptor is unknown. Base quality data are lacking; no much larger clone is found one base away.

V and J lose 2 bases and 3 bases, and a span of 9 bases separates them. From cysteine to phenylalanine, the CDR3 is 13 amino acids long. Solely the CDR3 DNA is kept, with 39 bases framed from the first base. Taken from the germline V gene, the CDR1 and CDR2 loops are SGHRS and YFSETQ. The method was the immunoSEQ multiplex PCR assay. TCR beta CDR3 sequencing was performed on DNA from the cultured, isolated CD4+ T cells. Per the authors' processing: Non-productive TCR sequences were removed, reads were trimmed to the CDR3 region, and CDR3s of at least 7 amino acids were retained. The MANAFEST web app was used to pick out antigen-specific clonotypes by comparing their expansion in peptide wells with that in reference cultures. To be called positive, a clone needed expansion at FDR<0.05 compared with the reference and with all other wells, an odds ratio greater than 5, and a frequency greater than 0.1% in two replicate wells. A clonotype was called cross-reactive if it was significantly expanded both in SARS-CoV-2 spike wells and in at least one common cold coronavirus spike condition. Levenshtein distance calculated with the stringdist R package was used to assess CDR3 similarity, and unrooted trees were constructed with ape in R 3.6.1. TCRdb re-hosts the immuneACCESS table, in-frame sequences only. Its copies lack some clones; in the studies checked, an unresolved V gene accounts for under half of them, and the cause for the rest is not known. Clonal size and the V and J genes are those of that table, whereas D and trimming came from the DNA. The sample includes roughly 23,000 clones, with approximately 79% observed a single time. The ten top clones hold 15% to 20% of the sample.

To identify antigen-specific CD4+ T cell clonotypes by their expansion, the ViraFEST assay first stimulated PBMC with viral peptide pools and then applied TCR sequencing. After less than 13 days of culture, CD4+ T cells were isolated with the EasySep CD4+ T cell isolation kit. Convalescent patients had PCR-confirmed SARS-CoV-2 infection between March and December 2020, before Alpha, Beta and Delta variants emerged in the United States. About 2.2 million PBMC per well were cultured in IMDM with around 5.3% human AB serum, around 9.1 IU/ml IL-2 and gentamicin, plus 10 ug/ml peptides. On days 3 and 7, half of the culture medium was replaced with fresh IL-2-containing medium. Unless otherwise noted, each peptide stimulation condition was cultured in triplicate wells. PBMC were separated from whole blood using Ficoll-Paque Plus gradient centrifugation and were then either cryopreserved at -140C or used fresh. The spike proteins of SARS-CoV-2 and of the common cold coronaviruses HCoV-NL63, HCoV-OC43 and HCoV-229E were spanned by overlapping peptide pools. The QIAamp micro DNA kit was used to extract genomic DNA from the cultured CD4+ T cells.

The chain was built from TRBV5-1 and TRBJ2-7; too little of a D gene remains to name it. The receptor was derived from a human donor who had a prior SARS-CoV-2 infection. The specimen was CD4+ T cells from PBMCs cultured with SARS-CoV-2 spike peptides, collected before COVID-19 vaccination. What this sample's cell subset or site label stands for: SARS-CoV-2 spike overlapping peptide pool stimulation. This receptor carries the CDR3 CASSLVPIYEQYF. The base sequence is TGCGCCAGCAGCTTAGTACCCATCTACGAGCAGTACTTC.